The next 24 T cell receptor beta chains were all read from a single sample in a study of shared clonotypes between healthy human individuals. Profiling relied on immunoSEQ multiplex PCR, and the TCRdb table lists in-frame clones only, not all of them. Of some 1,900,000 clones in the sample, over 85% were seen once. Only CD45RO-negative cells positively selected for CCR7 counted as naive CD8 cells, so terminally differentiated effector memory CD45RA+ cells were excluded. The sequenced sample was naive CD8+ T cells sorted from blood. The receptors derive from a man younger than 35 in good health.

The V call is TRBV6-6, the J call TRBJ2-5; 9 bases align to TRBD1. The CDR3 contains 15 residues. The germline V gene encodes CDR1 MNHNY and CDR2 SVGAGI (reference sequence). V lost 4 bases to trimming and J lost 5 bases; unmatched junction nucleotides: 8. CDR3 protein: CASSFDRGMLETQYF. CDR3 sequence (DNA): TGTGCCAGCAGTTTTGACAGGGGGATGTTGGAGACCCAGTACTTC.

This chain uses TRBV20-1 with TRBJ2-1; weak D call: TRBD2 (5 bases). The CDR3 sequence is 10 residues long. With 3 bases removed from V and 15 bases from J, the gap between germline ends came to 12 bases. Per the germline V gene, CDR1 is DFQATT and CDR2 is SNEGSKA (reference sequence). Written as DNA, the CDR3 is TGCAGTGCTAGGGCGACCGAGGGGTTCTTC. Residues: CSARATEGFF.

The chain's CDR3 is CASGLYGETQYF. Written as DNA, the CDR3 is TGTGCTAGTGGTTTGTACGGTGAGACCCAGTACTTC. V gene TRBV12-5 combines with J gene TRBJ2-5; D not certain. There are 12 residues in the CDR3. CDR1 is LGHNT, CDR2 FRNRAP, per germline. Trimming left V 2 bases short and J 5 bases short, with 6 bases between.

The gene calls are TRBV13 and TRBJ2-5, with TRBD2 matching over 14 bases. Germline lookup yields CDR1 PRHDT and CDR2 FYEKMQ (reference sequence). This CDR3 is 16 amino acids long. After removal of 4 bases from V and 4 bases from J, the junction contained 5 bases not matched to a gene. Here the CDR3 reads CASSSWGTSGRETQYF. The CDR3 nucleotides are TGTGCCAGCAGCTCATGGGGGACTAGCGGGAGAGAGACCCAGTACTTC.

This chain connects TRBV27 to TRBJ1-6; D possibly corresponds to TRBD1 (5 bases). V lost 10 bases, J lost 6 bases, and 16 bases lay in between. The CDR3 loop spans 14 amino acids. Germline V CDR1 and CDR2: MNHEY, SMNVEV (reference sequence). The CDR3 DNA reads TGTGCCACCAGGGTAGGGCTCGGTAATTCACCCCTCCACTTT. Translation: CATRVGLGNSPLHF.

This chain links TRBV5-1 with TRBJ2-1; TRBD1 is a possible D gene (5 bases). Germline V gene lookup returns CDR1 SGHRS and CDR2 YFSETQ. The CDR3 contains 13 residues. Between the trimmed V and J ends, which lost 1 base and 6 bases, there was a span of 8 bases. This CDR3 is CASSLIGANEQFF. The CDR3 region has the DNA TGCGCCAGCAGCTTGATTGGGGCCAATGAGCAGTTCTTC.

This sequence joins TRBV27 and TRBJ2-3; D may correspond to TRBD1 or TRBD2 (5 bases each). The CDR3 totals 13 residues. In germline, CDR1 is MNHEY, CDR2 SMNVEV (reference sequence). V was clipped by 7 bases and J by 4 bases, with 12 bases between them. In DNA form, the CDR3 reads TGTGCCAGCACCCCGATGGGGGCAGATACGCAGTATTTT. It codes for CASTPMGADTQYF.

The chain carries TRBV7-9 and TRBJ2-7; 10 nucleotides align to TRBD2. Germline V gene data show CDR1 as SEHNR and CDR2 as FQNEAQ (reference sequence). The CDR3 is made up of 16 amino acids. V lost 1 base to trimming and J lost 7 bases; unmatched junction nucleotides: 10. CDR3 coding DNA: TGTGCCAGCAGCTTAGAGTATCTAGCGGGAGCGGGGGAGCAGTACTTC. Translation gives CASSLEYLAGAGEQYF.

The chain recombines TRBV6-5 with TRBJ1-3; no reliable D call. This CDR3 spans 14 amino acids. Germline V lookup: CDR1 MNHEY, CDR2 SVGAGI. V was pared by 6 bases and J by 0 bases, with 9 bases between. CDR3 sequence reads: CASSSQSSGNTIYF. In nucleotides, the CDR3 is TGTGCCAGCAGCTCCCAGAGCTCTGGAAACACCATATATTTT.

The chain is built from TRBV5-1 and TRBJ1-2; TRBD1 might be the D (6 bases). CDR1 is SGHRS and CDR2 is YFSETQ in the germline V gene. V gave up 0 bases and J gave up 4 bases, with 13 bases separating them. The CDR3 sequence is 15 residues long. The CDR3 reads CASSLDEGGGYGYTF. The CDR3 region has the DNA TGCGCCAGCAGCTTGGATGAGGGGGGCGGCTATGGCTACACCTTC. The complete variable domain, with remaining parts taken from reference TRBV5-1 and TRBJ1-2, reads KAGVTQTPRYLIKTRGQQVTLSCSPISGHRSVSWYQQTPGQGLQFLFEYFSETQRNKGNFPGRFSGRQFSNSRSEMNVSTLELGDSALYLCASSLDEGGGYGYTFGSGTRLTVV.

CDR3 sequence reads: CASRSQGMGTDTQYF. The CDR3 DNA follows: TGTGCCAGCAGGTCTCAGGGAATGGGCACAGATACGCAGTATTTT. The chain is built from TRBV28 and TRBJ2-3, with a tentative D call TRBD1 (5 bases). Germline-derived CDR1 and CDR2 are MDHEN and SYDVKM. The CDR3 runs to 15 residues. Trimming took 6 bases from V and 1 from J, leaving 14 bases between them. Using reference TRBV28 and TRBJ2-3 for the parts outside the CDR3, the full variable domain is DVKVTQSSRYLVKRTGEKVFLECVQDMDHENMFWYRQDPGLGLRLIYFSYDVKMKEKGDIPEGYSVSREKKERFSLILESASTNQTSMYLCASRSQGMGTDTQYFGPGTRLTVL.

Here the CDR3 DNA reads TGCAGCGCCCCGGGACTTGATCCGAGCAATGAGCAGTTCTTC. It translates to CSAPGLDPSNEQFF. The chain joins TRBV29-1 to TRBJ2-1; D possibly corresponds to TRBD2 (6 bases). The V end was cut by 7 bases, the J end by 6 bases, with 19 bases between. The CDR3 runs 14 residues. In germline, CDR1 is SQVTM, CDR2 ANQGSEA.

The chain uses TRBV6-1 and TRBJ1-5, with TRBD1 matching 7 bases. Germline-derived CDR1 and CDR2 are MNHNS and SASEGT. V dropped 1 base and J dropped 5; count of bases not matched to a gene: 5. This CDR3 has 15 amino acids. The CDR3 protein is CASSEDGTAYQPQHF. Here the CDR3 DNA reads TGTGCCAGCAGTGAAGACGGGACAGCCTATCAGCCCCAGCATTTT.

The rearrangement uses TRBV9 and TRBJ1-6; 7 bases map to TRBD1. This CDR3 has 15 residues. The ends lost 6 bases at V and 7 bases at J; junction bases unmatched: 10. Germline CDR1 and CDR2: SGDLS and YYNGEE. The CDR3 spells CASTGGLGLNSPLHF. In DNA form, the CDR3 reads TGTGCCAGCACAGGGGGTTTGGGTTTGAATTCACCCCTCCACTTT.

The chain carries TRBV18 and TRBJ1-5; D possibly corresponds to TRBD1 (5 bases). The CDR3 spans 16 residues. The germline V gene has CDR1 KGHSH and CDR2 LQKENI. V lost 2 bases and J 0 bases, leaving 11 bases between the germline ends. CDR3 residues: CASSPTGGFSNQPQHF. The CDR3 region has the DNA TGTGCCAGCTCACCAACGGGGGGATTTAGCAATCAGCCCCAGCATTTT.

The rearrangement links TRBV7-3 to TRBJ2-7; D perhaps matches TRBD1 (6 bases). Deletions cut 2 bases from V and 4 bases from J, with 9 bases between. CDR3 length equals 13 residues. In germline, CDR1 is SGHTA, CDR2 FQGTGA. CDR3 bases: TGTGCCAGCAGCTTAGCCCAGGGGTACGAGCAGTACTTC. This translates into CASSLAQGYEQYF.

This clone was counted a single time. The genes are TRBV30 and TRBJ2-2; D is unclear. Germline CDR1 reads GTSNPN; CDR2 reads SVGIG (reference sequence). Trimming pared 8 bases from V and 4 bases from J, leaving 8 bases between. The CDR3 spans 11 residues. CDR3 region: CATGATGELFF. The CDR3 bases are TGTGCCACTGGAGCCACCGGGGAGCTGTTTTTT.

The chain joins TRBV18 to TRBJ2-3; 11 nucleotides align to TRBD1. The V and J ends lost 3 bases and 6 bases, in that order; junction bases with no gene match: 8. In germline, CDR1 is KGHSH, CDR2 LQKENI. This CDR3 has 16 amino acids. CDR3: CASSPVDRGLYDTQYF. Written as DNA, the CDR3 is TGTGCCAGCTCACCGGTGGACAGGGGGCTGTATGATACGCAGTATTTT.

The chain recombines TRBV5-4 with TRBJ1-1, with 10 positions matching TRBD1. This CDR3 contains 16 residues. Germline CDR1 is SGHNT and CDR2 is YYREEE (reference sequence). Trimming at V came to 4 bases and at J to 3 bases, leaving 9 bases not matched to a gene. CDR3 sequence: CASSPDRGQGYTEAFF. The CDR3 nucleotides read TGTGCCAGCAGCCCTGACAGGGGGCAAGGATACACTGAAGCTTTCTTT.

This chain uses TRBV18 with TRBJ1-1, with D uncertain. Germline CDR1 is KGHSH and CDR2 is LQKENI. The CDR3 totals 17 residues. Trimming pared 3 bases from V and 4 bases from J, leaving 21 bases between. The CDR3 coding sequence is TGTGCCAGCTCACCGGAGAGGGCGGCGGGTGGGAGCACTGAAGCTTTCTTT. It yields the protein CASSPERAAGGSTEAFF. Supplemented by reference TRBV18 and TRBJ1-1, the full variable domain reads NAGVMQNPRHLVRRRGQEARLRCSPMKGHSHVYWYRQLPEEGLKFMVYLQKENIIDESGMPKERFSAEFPKEGPSILRIQQVVRGDSAAYFCASSPERAAGGSTEAFFGQGTRLTVV.

The chain combines TRBV29-1 with TRBJ2-2, with D possibly TRBD2 on 5 matching bases. This CDR3 is built from 11 residues. Germline V CDR1 and CDR2: SQVTM, ANQGSEA. The CDR3 reads CSATSSGELFF. In nucleotides, the CDR3 is TGCAGTGCAACTAGTTCCGGGGAGCTGTTTTTT.

This sequence joins TRBV7-6 and TRBJ2-5; D is ambiguous. This CDR3 has 14 amino acids. Trimming left V 1 base short and J 3 bases short, with 9 bases between. The V gene's germline CDR1 is SGHVS and CDR2 FNYEAQ. This CDR3 reads CASSLVGRKETQYF. The DNA for the CDR3 is TGTGCCAGCAGCTTAGTGGGCAGGAAAGAGACCCAGTACTTC.

With respect to this clone: The sample contains more than one DNA sequence encoding this CDR3. The chain carries TRBV6-5 and TRBJ2-1, with 13 bases that match TRBD2. Trimming took 2 bases from V and 8 from J; bases not matched to a gene: 0. Germline lookup yields CDR1 MNHEY and CDR2 SVGAGI. The CDR3 is made up of 14 amino acids. CDR3 residues: CASSYGTSGDEQFF. Here the CDR3 DNA reads TGTGCCAGCAGTTACGGGACTAGCGGGGATGAGCAGTTCTTC.

This clone was picked up one time. This sequence joins TRBV23-1 and TRBJ2-7; the match to TRBD1 covers 10 bases. TRBV23-1 is recorded as an ORF, its role being uncertain. CDR3 length: 17 amino acids. J lost 2 bases, V lost 4 bases, and 11 bases had no gene match. The CDR3 reads CASSPRPGQGFPYEQYF. The CDR3 DNA reads as TGCGCCAGCAGTCCGCGACCGGGACAGGGGTTCCCCTACGAGCAGTACTTC.